The entry below gives a single TCR beta chain sequence along with its context. Reverse transcription of about 0.45 to 1 ug RNA was carried out with random hexamers. A multiplex approach, immunoSEQ multiplex PCR, amplified TCR beta CDR3 across 54 Vbeta and 13 Jbeta. TCRdb reprocessed the immunoSEQ multiplex PCR reads via MiXCR and lists one record per CDR3 protein. The data hold 100,000 to 150,000 distinct CDR3 sequences, with over 80% observed a single time. These data come from a study of CD8 T cells in Susac syndrome. This CDR3 is built from 13 residues. Germline-derived CDR1 and CDR2 are SGHVS and FQNEAQ. Trimming removed 3 bases from V and 7 bases from J, with 10 bases in between.

Material: CD8+ T cells from PBMCs. The receptor's source is a human donor with multiple sclerosis. The V gene is TRBV7-8, the J gene TRBJ2-1; possibly TRBD1 for D (5 bases). CDR3 sequence: CASSLGLGNEQFF. CDR3 coding DNA: TGTGCCAGCAGCTTGGGGCTAGGGAATGAGCAGTTCTTC.